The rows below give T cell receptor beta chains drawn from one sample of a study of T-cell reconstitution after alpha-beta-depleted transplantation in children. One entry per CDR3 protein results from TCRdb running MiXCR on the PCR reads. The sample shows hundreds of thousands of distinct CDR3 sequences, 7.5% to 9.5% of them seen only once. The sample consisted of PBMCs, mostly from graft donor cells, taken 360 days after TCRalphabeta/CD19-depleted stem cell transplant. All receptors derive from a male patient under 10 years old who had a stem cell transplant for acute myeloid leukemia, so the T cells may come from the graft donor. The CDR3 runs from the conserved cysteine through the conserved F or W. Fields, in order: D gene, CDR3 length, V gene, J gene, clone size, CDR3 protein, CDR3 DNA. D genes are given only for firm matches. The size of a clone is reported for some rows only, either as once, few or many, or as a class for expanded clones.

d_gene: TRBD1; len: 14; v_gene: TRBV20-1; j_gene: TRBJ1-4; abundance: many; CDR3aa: CSASLTGGPEKLFF; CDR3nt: TGCAGTGCTAGCCTGACAGGGGGTCCTGAAAAACTGTTTTTT
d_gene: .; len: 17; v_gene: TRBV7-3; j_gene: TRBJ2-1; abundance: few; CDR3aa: CASSLTFGPLTYNEQFF; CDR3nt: TGTGCCAGCAGCTTAACATTTGGTCCGCTTACCTACAATGAGCAGTTCTTC
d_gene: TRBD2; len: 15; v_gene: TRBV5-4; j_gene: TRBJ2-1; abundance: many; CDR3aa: CASSFSGRALNEQFF; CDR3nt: TGTGCCAGCAGTTTTAGCGGGAGGGCCCTCAATGAGCAGTTCTTC
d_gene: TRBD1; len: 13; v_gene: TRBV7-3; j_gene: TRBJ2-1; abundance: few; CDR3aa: CASSLGGQGRQFF; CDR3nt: TGTGCCAGCAGCTTGGGGGGACAGGGAAGGCAGTTCTTC
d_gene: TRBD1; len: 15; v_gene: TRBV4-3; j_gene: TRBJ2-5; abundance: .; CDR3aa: CASSQGTGDIETQYF; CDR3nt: TGCGCCAGCAGCCAAGGGACAGGAGATATAGAGACCCAGTACTTC
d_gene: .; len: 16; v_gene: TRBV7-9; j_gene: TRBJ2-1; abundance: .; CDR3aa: CASSTPGGSSYNEQFF; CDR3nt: TGTGCCAGCAGCACTCCGGGGGGCAGCTCCTACAATGAGCAGTTCTTC
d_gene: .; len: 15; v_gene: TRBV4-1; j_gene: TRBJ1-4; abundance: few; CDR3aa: CASSQGGGGNEKLFF; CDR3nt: TGCGCCAGCAGCCAAGGGGGCGGCGGAAATGAAAAACTGTTTTTT
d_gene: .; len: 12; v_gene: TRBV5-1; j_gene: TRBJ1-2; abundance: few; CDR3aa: CATSAGTYGYTF; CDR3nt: TGCGCCACCAGCGCAGGAACCTATGGCTACACCTTC
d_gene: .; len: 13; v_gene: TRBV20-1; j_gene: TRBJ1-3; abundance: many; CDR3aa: CSVRVVPGNTIYF; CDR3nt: TGCAGTGTCCGGGTTGTCCCAGGAAACACCATATATTTT
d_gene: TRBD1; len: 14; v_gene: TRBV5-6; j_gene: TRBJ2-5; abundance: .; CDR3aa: CASSSGQGWETQYF; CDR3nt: TGTGCCAGCAGCTCCGGACAGGGTTGGGAGACCCAGTACTTC
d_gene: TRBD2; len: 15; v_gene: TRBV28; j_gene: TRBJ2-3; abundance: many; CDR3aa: CASSPGLASTDTQYF; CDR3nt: TGTGCCAGCAGTCCGGGACTAGCCAGCACAGATACGCAGTATTTT
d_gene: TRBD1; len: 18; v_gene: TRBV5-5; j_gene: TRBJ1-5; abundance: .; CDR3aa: CASSGDRGHTLSNQPQHF; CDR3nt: TGTGCCAGCAGCGGGGACAGGGGACATACGCTGAGCAATCAGCCCCAGCATTTT
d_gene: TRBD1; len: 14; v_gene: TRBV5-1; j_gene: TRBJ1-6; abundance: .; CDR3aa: CASSPRDRISPLHF; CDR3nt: TGCGCCAGCAGCCCCCGGGACAGGATCTCACCCCTCCACTTT
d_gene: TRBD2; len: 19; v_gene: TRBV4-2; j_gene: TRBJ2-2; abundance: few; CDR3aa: CASSQDQVSLAGVTGELFF; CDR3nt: TGTGCCAGCAGCCAAGATCAGGTTTCACTAGCGGGAGTCACCGGGGAGCTGTTTTTT